A single sample is the source of the 7 T cell receptor beta chains below, sequenced in a study of response to subunit inactivated influenza vaccine. TCRdb reprocessed the RT-PCR reads via MiXCR and lists one record per CDR3 protein. The sample includes roughly 790,000 distinct CDR3 sequences, around 20% seen only once; the top ten take about 9.4%. Source: PBMCs from blood, taken 4 to 6 days after vaccination. Receptor source: a man aged 45-65 years who received an inactivated influenza vaccine.

The chain couples TRBV20-1 to TRBJ2-3; 8 bases map to TRBD2. CDR3 length equals 16 residues. Germline-derived CDR1 and CDR2 are DFQATT and SNEGSKA (reference sequence). Trimming at V came to 0 bases and at J to 4 bases, leaving 9 bases not matched to a gene. The CDR3 sequence is CSAREGAGEFADTQYF. The CDR3 DNA reads TGCAGTGCTAGAGAGGGAGCGGGAGAATTCGCAGATACGCAGTATTTT.

This rearrangement joins TRBV7-7 to TRBJ2-2; 10 bases line up with TRBD1. The CDR3 is 15 residues long. Germline CDR1 SSHAT, CDR2 FNYEAQ (reference sequence). V shed 5 bases and J 3 bases; nucleotides not matched to a gene: 3. The CDR3 DNA reads as TGTGCCAGCAGCCCGGGACAGGGGCACACCGGGGAGCTGTTTTTT. This sequence encodes CASSPGQGHTGELFF.

The chain recombines TRBV11-1 with TRBJ2-1; D is unresolved. V was pared by 5 bases and J by 4 bases, with 9 bases between. The CDR3 is 13 residues long. The germline CDR1 and CDR2 sequences are SGHAT and FQDESV (reference sequence). Here the CDR3 DNA reads TGTGCCAGCAGCCCGGCTCAGTACAATGAGCAGTTCTTC. Translating it yields CASSPAQYNEQFF.

The sample holds a few counts of this clonotype. This chain links TRBV6-5 with TRBJ1-5; D might be TRBD1 (6 bases). CDR1 MNHEY and CDR2 SVGAGI come from the germline V gene. Trimming stripped 2 bases from V and 9 bases from J, with 11 bases between. This CDR3 comprises 13 residues. This CDR3 is CASSYTRGRPQHF. The CDR3 bases are TGTGCCAGCAGTTACACCAGGGGTCGGCCCCAGCATTTT.

J is TRBJ2-1 and V is TRBV20-1, with 8 bases aligning to TRBD2. The CDR3 has 14 residues. The germline V gene has CDR1 DFQATT and CDR2 SNEGSKA (reference sequence). V dropped 5 bases and J dropped 0; count of bases not matched to a gene: 3. The CDR3: CSALGTSSYNEQFF. CDR3 nucleotides: TGCAGTGCTTTAGGGACTAGCTCCTACAATGAGCAGTTCTTC.

This clonotype was seen only a few times. The chain couples TRBV20-1 to TRBJ2-7, with 11 positions matching TRBD1. Germline loops: CDR1 DFQATT, CDR2 SNEGSKA (reference sequence). Trimming took 5 bases from V and 3 from J; bases not matched to a gene: 9. The length of the CDR3 is 15 residues. The CDR3 region has the DNA TGCAGTGCTCGCCCCCTGGGACAGGGGGTCTACGAGCAGTACTTC. Encoded protein: CSARPLGQGVYEQYF.

V is TRBV9 and J is TRBJ2-1; maybe TRBD2 (6 bases). The CDR3 has 14 amino acids. Germline CDR1 is SGDLS and CDR2 is YYNGEE. V gave up 0 bases and J gave up 7 bases, with 11 bases separating them. Here the CDR3 reads CASSVDDGRNEQFF. Written as DNA, the CDR3 is TGTGCCAGCAGCGTAGATGACGGGAGAAATGAGCAGTTCTTC.